What follows are 17 T cell receptor beta chains derived from one specimen sequenced in a study of T cell responses to AZD1222 COVID-19 vaccine. Clones were sequenced by immunoSEQ multiplex PCR, and TCRdb holds only the in-frame ones, with some missing. The sample shows some 130,000 clones, about 93% of them seen only once. The sample in question was peripheral blood, obtained 28 days after the second AZD1222 dose. The receptors originated from an adult who received the AZD1222 COVID-19 vaccine.

This chain connects TRBV4-1 to TRBJ2-7, with 7 bases fitting TRBD2. The CDR3 is 15 residues long. The V gene's germline CDR1 is MGHRA and CDR2 YSYEKL. The V and J ends lost 1 base and 5 bases, in that order; junction bases with no gene match: 8. Here the CDR3 DNA reads TGCGCCAGCAGCCAAGTCGGGAGGCGGGGAAACGAGCAGTACTTC. Protein product: CASSQVGRRGNEQYF.

J is TRBJ2-5 and V is TRBV4-1; D tentatively fits TRBD1 or TRBD2 (6 bases each). The CDR3 has 15 residues. The V gene's germline CDR1 is MGHRA and CDR2 YSYEKL. The V end lost 4 bases, the J end lost 2 bases, and 14 bases lay between the germline ends. CDR3 region: CASSRRRDTQETQYF. In nucleotides, the CDR3 is TGCGCCAGCAGCCGTAGGCGGGACACGCAAGAGACCCAGTACTTC.

The rearrangement uses TRBV7-9 and TRBJ1-2, with D possibly being TRBD1 (5 bases). The V end was cut by 9 bases, the J end by 4 bases, with 21 bases between. The CDR3 is 15 amino acids. Germline V gene lookup returns CDR1 SEHNR and CDR2 FQNEAQ (reference sequence). The CDR3 DNA is TGTGCCAGTCGTTCCAACGAGGGGAATACCTATGGCTACACCTTC. Translation gives CASRSNEGNTYGYTF.

This clone was seen only once. V and J are TRBV28 and TRBJ2-1, with D hard to call. This CDR3 contains 14 residues. Deletions cut 5 bases from V and 5 bases from J, with 13 bases between. Germline-derived CDR1 and CDR2 are MDHEN and SYDVKM. CDR3 in amino acids: CASSVTEPHNEQFF. The CDR3, as DNA: TGTGCCAGCAGTGTAACAGAACCCCACAATGAGCAGTTCTTC.

The chain employs TRBV11-3 and TRBJ2-7, with 10 nucleotides matching TRBD1. The junction had 4 bases not matched to a gene; V was cut back by 3 bases and J by 2 bases. Germline values: CDR1 SGHNT, CDR2 YENEEA. CDR3 length: 15 amino acids. The CDR3 DNA reads as TGTGCCAGCAGCTTCGGGACAGGGGCAACCTACGAGCAGTACTTC. It encodes CASSFGTGATYEQYF.

V is TRBV18 and J is TRBJ1-2; D remains ambiguous. There are 13 residues in the CDR3. Germline V gene data show CDR1 as KGHSH and CDR2 as LQKENI. Deletions cut 2 bases from V and 5 bases from J, with 9 bases between. The CDR3 protein is CASSPVSPYGYTF. DNA of the CDR3: TGTGCCAGCTCACCAGTTAGCCCTTATGGCTACACCTTC.

The chain employs TRBV30 and TRBJ1-1; weak D call: TRBD1 (6 bases). V lost 2 bases, J lost 8 bases, and 18 bases lay in between. Germline-derived CDR1 and CDR2 are GTSNPN and SVGIG (reference sequence). The CDR3 is made up of 14 amino acids. The CDR3 region has the DNA TGTGCCTGGAGTCACTTAAGCCCCGGGACAGAAGCTTTCTTT. Its protein is CAWSHLSPGTEAFF.

V gene TRBV7-3 combines with J gene TRBJ2-1, with 7 bases identical to TRBD1. Per germline, CDR1 SGHTA and CDR2 FQGTGA. CDR3 length equals 13 residues. Losses at the gene ends were 4 bases for V and 8 bases for J; bases not matched to a gene: 5. CDR3 sequence: CASSWGQLDEQFF. In DNA form, the CDR3 reads TGTGCCAGCAGCTGGGGACAGCTGGATGAGCAGTTCTTC.

The V and J genes are TRBV27 and TRBJ1-1; TRBD1 agrees at 8 bases. CDR1 is MNHEY, CDR2 SMNVEV, per germline (reference sequence). The CDR3 spans 15 residues. V shed 5 bases, J shed 0 bases, and the junction held 5 bases outside the gene matches. The CDR3 nucleotides read TGTGCCAGCAGTGAGCAGGGGGCGATGAACACTGAAGCTTTCTTT. Translation gives CASSEQGAMNTEAFF.

The rearrangement joins TRBV11-2 to TRBJ1-1; possible D gene TRBD1, 5 bases. V dropped 5 bases and J dropped 5 bases, with 12 bases sitting between them. CDR1 is SGHAT and CDR2 is FQNNGV in the germline V gene. The CDR3 consists of 13 residues. CDR3: CASSGLQETEAFF. The CDR3 nucleotides read TGTGCCAGCAGCGGACTACAGGAGACTGAAGCTTTCTTT.

This sequence joins TRBV7-8 and TRBJ1-2; D uncertain. The CDR3 loop spans 14 amino acids. The germline V gene has CDR1 SGHVS and CDR2 FQNEAQ. The V end was cut by 5 bases, the J end by 2 bases, with 12 bases between. In DNA form, the CDR3 reads TGTGCCAGCAGCCACAGCCTTAAGAACTATGGCTACACCTTC. This gives the protein CASSHSLKNYGYTF.

The rearrangement uses TRBV2 and TRBJ2-7; D might be TRBD2 (5 bases). V shed 7 bases and J shed 2 bases, with 12 bases lying between them. Germline-derived CDR1 and CDR2 are SNHLY and FYNNEI. CDR3 length: 13 amino acids. Here the CDR3 DNA reads TGTGCCAGCAACGGAGGCAGTACCTACGAGCAGTACTTC. Its protein product is CASNGGSTYEQYF. The full variable domain, its missing parts supplied by reference TRBV2 and TRBJ2-7, is EPEVTQTPSHQVTQMGQEVILRCVPISNHLYFYWYRQILGQKVEFLVSFYNNEISEKSEIFDDQFSVERPDGSNFTLKIRSTKLEDSAMYFCASNGGSTYEQYFGPGTRLTVT.

The chain couples TRBV27 to TRBJ1-6; 10 positions match TRBD1. CDR3 length: 14 residues. Germline CDR1 reads MNHEY; CDR2 reads SMNVEV (reference sequence). V lost 8 bases and J lost 11; bases outside the gene matches: 9. CDR3 bases: TGTGCCAGCGGACAGGGGACAGGGGAGACACCCCTCCACTTT. Protein product: CASGQGTGETPLHF.

The chain uses TRBV7-9 and TRBJ2-1; D not certain. This CDR3 spans 13 amino acids. Germline CDR1 is SEHNR and CDR2 is FQNEAQ (reference sequence). V lost 5 bases and J lost 10, with 15 bases in between. The CDR3 loop is CASSQDPAWEQFF. The CDR3, as DNA: TGTGCCAGCAGCCAAGACCCCGCTTGGGAGCAGTTCTTC. Combining the CDR3 with reference TRBV7-9 and TRBJ2-1 gives the whole variable domain DTGVSQNPRHKITKRGQNVTFRCDPISEHNRLYWYRQTLGQGPEFLTYFQNEAQLEKSRLLSDRFSAERPKGSFSTLEIQRTEQGDSAMYLCASSQDPAWEQFFGPGTRLTVL.

The chain has TRBV6-6 and TRBJ1-2, with unresolved D. Germline CDR1 and CDR2: MNHNY and SVGAGI (reference sequence). This CDR3 region has 11 residues. V lost 8 bases, J lost 0 bases, and 4 bases lay in between. The CDR3 reads CASGSNYGYTF. The DNA for the CDR3 is TGTGCCAGCGGTTCTAACTATGGCTACACCTTC.

The CDR3 DNA sequence: TGTGCCAGCAGTTGGGACGGAAACACTGAAGCTTTCTTT. Its protein is CASSWDGNTEAFF. The chain couples TRBV28 to TRBJ1-1; the D gene is possibly TRBD1 (5 bases). CDR1 and CDR2 (germline): MDHEN, SYDVKM. The CDR3 extends over 13 amino acids. V lost 4 bases, J lost 2 bases, and 8 bases lay in between. The full variable domain, its missing parts supplied by reference TRBV28 and TRBJ1-1, is DVKVTQSSRYLVKRTGEKVFLECVQDMDHENMFWYRQDPGLGLRLIYFSYDVKMKEKGDIPEGYSVSREKKERFSLILESASTNQTSMYLCASSWDGNTEAFFGQGTRLTVV.

This chain joins TRBV18 and TRBJ2-3, with a possible D match to TRBD1 (6 bases). Germline-derived CDR1 and CDR2 are KGHSH and LQKENI. V lost 3 bases, J lost 4 bases, and 11 bases lay in between. The CDR3 sequence is 14 residues long. The CDR3 nucleotides are TGTGCCAGCTCACCTGGGGACAATCCAGATACGCAGTATTTT. Amino acid sequence: CASSPGDNPDTQYF. Looking up the rest from reference TRBV18 and TRBJ2-3 gives the full variable domain: NAGVMQNPRHLVRRRGQEARLRCSPMKGHSHVYWYRQLPEEGLKFMVYLQKENIIDESGMPKERFSAEFPKEGPSILRIQQVVRGDSAAYFCASSPGDNPDTQYFGPGTRLTVL.